The TCR beta chain under discussion was sequenced for a study of graft-versus-host responses after intestinal transplantation (dated by TCRdb to the early 2020s). The study in broad terms: The transplants that recipients got were multivisceral, liver-intestinal, or isolated intestinal. The cohort enrolled 20 to 30 intestinal transplant recipients including one retransplant, and a few patients lacking pretransplant specimens were excluded. Every recipient was given anti-thymocyte globulin induction, followed by 2 to 4 years of maintenance tacrolimus and steroids. Alloreactive clones were identified by sequencing pre-transplant mixed lymphocyte reaction products and comparing them with unstimulated pre-transplant donor and recipient T cells. After intestinal transplantation, graft-versus-host and host-versus-graft alloreactive T cell clones were followed in the graft, circulation and bone marrow using bulk TCR-beta CDR3 sequencing. Instead of going to the commercial service, samples from a few later patients were sequenced in-house on an Illumina MiSeq and processed with MiXCR. A peak of at least 4% donor T cells among recipient peripheral blood mononuclear cells was the definition used for donor T cell macrochimerism. Beyond this particular receptor, the publication reports: GvH clones were detected in recipient bone marrow, and some appeared earlier in ileal mucosa or blood, consistent with an intestinal mucosal origin. High GvH to HvG T cell clonal ratios were observed in the allografts of patients with donor T cell macrochimerism. Early after transplant, declines in HvG clones were associated with peak levels of circulating GvH clones. The relatively low number and heterogeneity of intestinal transplant patients limited the conclusions.

The library was obtained by the immunoSEQ multiplex PCR assay. High-throughput TCR-beta CDR3 sequencing of genomic DNA from most patients was performed by Adaptive Biotechnologies. Processing in the source paper ran as follows. TCR sequencing data were retrieved from Adaptive's ImmunoSEQ software for roughly 20 patients, whereas a few other patients were processed with MiXCR and VDJtools. CDR3 nucleotide sequences shared by donor and recipient were removed because the origin of these sequences could not be assigned. At least 2-fold expansion over unstimulated cells and a minimum CFSE-low frequency of 0.002% (template counts) or 0.001% (read counts) were required for clones to be classified as alloreactive. A clone was considered mappable if detected in the sequenced pre-transplant spleen, lymph node, or MLR CFSE-low populations of the donor or recipient. The cumulative frequency of alloreactive clones was calculated as a percentage of all sequences, weighted by copy number. This is the immuneACCESS table as TCRdb keeps it, with only in-frame sequences that have V and J called. A part of the clones is gone; compared with another copy, unresolved V genes explain less than half, and the rest is unexplained. V and J calls plus clone size are reproduced from that table; the DNA served to infer D and trimming. In this sample the table shows about 37,000 clones, about 85% of which occur a single time. Clones ranked in the top ten supply roughly 18% of the sample.

Comments on this clone: Its antigen remains undetermined. The record has no base qualities; no much larger clone is one base away.

Intraepithelial and lamina propria lymphocytes were isolated from graft specimens using dithiothreitol, EDTA incubations and collagenase D digestion. Bulk TCR-beta sequencing was performed on serial intestinal graft biopsy specimens collected as late as 600 days after transplant. This specimen consisted of ileum tissue, obtained roughly 200 days after intestinal transplant. The sequence derives from a human patient who received an intestinal transplant, so some T cells may come from the graft donor.

The CDR3 region has the sequence CAWSVGTLRGTQYF. The nucleotides read TGTGCCTGGAGTGTTGGAACCCTTAGGGGAACCCAGTACTTC. The sequence is built from TRBV30 and TRBJ2-5, and perhaps TRBD1 as D gene, on 5 matching bases. From the cysteine through the phenylalanine, the CDR3 covers 14 amino acids. Solely the CDR3 DNA is kept, with 42 bases framed from the first base. Via the germline V gene (reference sequence), CDR1 is GTSNPN and CDR2 SVGIG. V is reduced by 0 bases and J by 8 bases, leaving a spacing of 16 bases between them. The CDR3, completed at both ends by the reference TRBV30 and TRBJ2-5 genes, gives the full variable domain SQTIHQWPATLVQPVGSPLSLECTVEGTSNPNLYWYRQAAGRGLQLLFYSVGIGQISSEVPQNLSASRPQDRQFILSSKKLLLSDSGFYLCAWSVGTLRGTQYFGPGTRLLVL.